The rows below give T cell receptor beta chains drawn from one sample of a study of T cell repertoires in cytomegalovirus infection. TCRdb reanalysed the reads using MiXCR and keeps one entry per CDR3 protein. The data contain over 250,000 distinct CDR3 sequences, 20% to 25% of them singletons. No antigen has been assigned to these receptors. The specimen was cultured PBMCs, collected from culture after CMV antigen stimulation. The receptors derive from a human donor in good health (CMV status not recorded). Some clones in this sample may be carry-over from other donors' samples. CDR3s include the opening cysteine and the closing phenylalanine or tryptophan. Each record gives: D gene, J gene, V gene, clone size, CDR3 DNA, CDR3 protein. D genes are given only for firm matches. The size entry is marked missing in some rows and otherwise reads once, few, many or a size class.

D gene: TRBD1; J gene: TRBJ2-5; V gene: TRBV7-6; clone size: many; CDR3 DNA: TGTGCCAGCAGCTTGGACAGGCTAGAGACCCAGTACTTC; CDR3 protein: CASSLDRLETQYF
D gene: -; J gene: TRBJ2-5; V gene: TRBV11-2; clone size: many; CDR3 DNA: TGTGCCAGCAGCTTAGAAGCGGGTGGGGGCAGGGCCCAGTACTTC; CDR3 protein: CASSLEAGGGRAQYF
D gene: -; J gene: TRBJ2-2; V gene: TRBV7-2; clone size: many; CDR3 DNA: TGTGCCAGCAGCTTGTACTACCGAGGGGAGCTGTTTTTT; CDR3 protein: CASSLYYRGELFF
D gene: TRBD2; J gene: TRBJ2-2; V gene: TRBV28; clone size: once; CDR3 DNA: TGTGCCAGCAGCCCGCCCTTGGGCGGGGGTGCCACCGGGGAGCTGTTTTTT; CDR3 protein: CASSPPLGGGATGELFF
D gene: -; J gene: TRBJ2-2; V gene: TRBV10-3; clone size: -; CDR3 DNA: TGTGCCATTGGACGGGACACCGGGGAGCTGTTTTTT; CDR3 protein: CAIGRDTGELFF
D gene: TRBD2; J gene: TRBJ2-1; V gene: TRBV6-1; clone size: -; CDR3 DNA: TGTGCCAGCAGTGAAGGGGCTAGCGGGATTGGTGAGCAGTTCTTC; CDR3 protein: CASSEGASGIGEQFF
D gene: -; J gene: TRBJ1-1; V gene: TRBV6-2/TRBV6-3; clone size: many; CDR3 DNA: TGTGCCAGCAGCCCGCGGGGGAGGGGCGGCACTGAAGCTTTCTTT; CDR3 protein: CASSPRGRGGTEAFF
D gene: TRBD1; J gene: TRBJ1-2; V gene: TRBV5-1; clone size: once; CDR3 DNA: TGCGCCAGCAGCCTGGCCCCCACAGGGGGCCAGATGGGCTACACCTTC; CDR3 protein: CASSLAPTGGQMGYTF
D gene: -; J gene: TRBJ2-1; V gene: TRBV6-2/TRBV6-3; clone size: -; CDR3 DNA: TGTGCCAGCAGTAACCGCCAGGGCGATGAGCAGTTCTTC; CDR3 protein: CASSNRQGDEQFF
D gene: -; J gene: TRBJ1-4; V gene: TRBV14; clone size: -; CDR3 DNA: TGTGCCAGCAGCCAATTGACGGGATATAATGAAAAACTGTTTTTT; CDR3 protein: CASSQLTGYNEKLFF
D gene: -; J gene: TRBJ2-2; V gene: TRBV7-8; clone size: many; CDR3 DNA: TGTGCCAGCAGTCCCTGGCGGGAGCTGTTTTTT; CDR3 protein: CASSPWRELFF
D gene: -; J gene: TRBJ2-1; V gene: TRBV7-3; clone size: many; CDR3 DNA: TGTGCCAGCAGCTTTGATAGCGGCTACAATGAGCAGTTCTTC; CDR3 protein: CASSFDSGYNEQFF
D gene: -; J gene: TRBJ2-3; V gene: TRBV7-2; clone size: many; CDR3 DNA: TGTGCCAGCAGCGCAAGGCAACTAGCCCCCGATACGCAGTATTTT; CDR3 protein: CASSARQLAPDTQYF
D gene: TRBD2; J gene: TRBJ2-7; V gene: TRBV28; clone size: few; CDR3 DNA: TGTGCCAGCGGGACTAGACCCTACGAGCAGTACTTC; CDR3 protein: CASGTRPYEQYF
D gene: -; J gene: TRBJ1-1; V gene: TRBV4-1; clone size: -; CDR3 DNA: TGCGCCAGCAGCCAAGGAGGGGGAACCTGGGGGGACACTGAAGCTTTCTTT; CDR3 protein: CASSQGGGTWGDTEAFF
D gene: -; J gene: TRBJ2-1; V gene: TRBV9; clone size: -; CDR3 DNA: TGTGCCAGCAGCCCACGCCGGGACCGGTCCTACAATGAGCAGTTCTTC; CDR3 protein: CASSPRRDRSYNEQFF
D gene: TRBD1; J gene: TRBJ2-7; V gene: TRBV20-1; clone size: -; CDR3 DNA: TGCAGTGCTTTCGACAGGGGCCACGAGCAGTACTTC; CDR3 protein: CSAFDRGHEQYF
D gene: TRBD1; J gene: TRBJ1-2; V gene: TRBV7-2; clone size: many; CDR3 DNA: TGTGCCAGCAGCTCCCAGTCCCAGACAGAAGGACAGGGGGCTTATGGCTACACCTTC; CDR3 protein: CASSSQSQTEGQGAYGYTF
D gene: TRBD1; J gene: TRBJ1-2; V gene: TRBV4-1; clone size: -; CDR3 DNA: TGCGCCAGCAGCCAAGAAGGGACAGCTAACTATGGCTACACCTTC; CDR3 protein: CASSQEGTANYGYTF
D gene: -; J gene: TRBJ1-1; V gene: TRBV12-3/TRBV12-4; clone size: few; CDR3 DNA: TGTGCCAGCAGATTAAGGGAGTACACTGAAGCTTTCTTT; CDR3 protein: CASRLREYTEAFF
D gene: TRBD1; J gene: TRBJ1-2; V gene: TRBV19; clone size: few; CDR3 DNA: TGTGCCAGTAGTCGACAGGGAAATTATGGCTACACCTTC; CDR3 protein: CASSRQGNYGYTF
D gene: -; J gene: TRBJ1-1; V gene: TRBV7-9; clone size: -; CDR3 DNA: TGTGCCAGCAGCTTTGGGGGGGGATCGAACACTGAAGCTTTCTTT; CDR3 protein: CASSFGGGSNTEAFF
D gene: -; J gene: TRBJ2-7; V gene: TRBV7-8; clone size: many; CDR3 DNA: TGTGCCAGCAGCTTAGCCGGACGGGCGGACTCCTACGAGCAGTACTTC; CDR3 protein: CASSLAGRADSYEQYF
D gene: -; J gene: TRBJ1-3; V gene: TRBV7-9; clone size: many; CDR3 DNA: TGTGCCAGCAGCTCCCAGAAGCCCTCTGGAAACACCATATATTTT; CDR3 protein: CASSSQKPSGNTIYF
D gene: -; J gene: TRBJ2-3; V gene: TRBV5-4; clone size: once; CDR3 DNA: TGTGCCAGCAGCTTGGGCGGCCGTACACGCACAGATACGCAGTATTTT; CDR3 protein: CASSLGGRTRTDTQYF
D gene: -; J gene: TRBJ2-2; V gene: TRBV4-1; clone size: few; CDR3 DNA: TGCGCCAGCAGTCACTTTCGGACGAACACCGGGGAGCTGTTTTTT; CDR3 protein: CASSHFRTNTGELFF
D gene: TRBD2; J gene: TRBJ2-7; V gene: TRBV6-5; clone size: once; CDR3 DNA: TGTGCCAGCCGCCGTAGTGACGGGAGGACCTACGAGCAGTACTTC; CDR3 protein: CASRRSDGRTYEQYF
D gene: TRBD2; J gene: TRBJ2-3; V gene: TRBV7-2; clone size: many; CDR3 DNA: TGTGCCAGCAGCTTCCCTCCGGGGGGCGGGAGGACGCATAGACGGTATAGCACAGATACGCAGTATTTT; CDR3 protein: CASSFPPGGGRTHRRYSTDTQYF
D gene: -; J gene: TRBJ1-3; V gene: TRBV19; clone size: many; CDR3 DNA: TGTGCCAGTACCCTCATAACCGGAAACACCATATATTTT; CDR3 protein: CASTLITGNTIYF
D gene: -; J gene: TRBJ1-5; V gene: TRBV20-1; clone size: few; CDR3 DNA: TGCAGTGCTTACGGACAGTCCCACCTCTCTAGCAATCAGCCCCAGCATTTT; CDR3 protein: CSAYGQSHLSSNQPQHF
D gene: TRBD2; J gene: TRBJ2-2; V gene: TRBV9; clone size: -; CDR3 DNA: TGTGCCAGCAGCCCCGCGGCGGGAGGCACCGGGGAGCTGTTTTTT; CDR3 protein: CASSPAAGGTGELFF
D gene: TRBD2; J gene: TRBJ2-1; V gene: TRBV20-1; clone size: few; CDR3 DNA: TGCAGTGCTCTCCCAGCGGGGAGCTCCTACAATGAGCAGTTCTTC; CDR3 protein: CSALPAGSSYNEQFF
D gene: -; J gene: TRBJ2-5; V gene: TRBV28; clone size: -; CDR3 DNA: TGTGCCAGCAGTTTACGTATCGGGACCCAGTACTTC; CDR3 protein: CASSLRIGTQYF
D gene: -; J gene: TRBJ1-1; V gene: TRBV20-1; clone size: once; CDR3 DNA: TGCAGTGCTAGGGGGGGCTCTGAAGCTTTCTTT; CDR3 protein: CSARGGSEAFF
D gene: -; J gene: TRBJ1-3; V gene: TRBV6-6; clone size: -; CDR3 DNA: TGTGCCAGCAGTTATCCCTATAAAGGGATCTCTGGAAACACCATATATTTT; CDR3 protein: CASSYPYKGISGNTIYF
D gene: -; J gene: TRBJ2-3; V gene: TRBV5-4; clone size: few; CDR3 DNA: TGTGCCAGCAGCTTGTCCCTACACCCAGATACGCAGTATTTT; CDR3 protein: CASSLSLHPDTQYF
D gene: TRBD1; J gene: TRBJ1-2; V gene: TRBV19; clone size: -; CDR3 DNA: TGTGCCAGTATTTCCGGACAGGCGGGTGGTGGCTACACCTTC; CDR3 protein: CASISGQAGGGYTF
D gene: -; J gene: TRBJ2-1; V gene: TRBV12-3/TRBV12-4; clone size: -; CDR3 DNA: TGTGCCAGCAGCTTACTTCCCAGCTCCTACAATGAGCAGTTCTTC; CDR3 protein: CASSLLPSSYNEQFF
D gene: -; J gene: TRBJ2-5; V gene: TRBV15; clone size: -; CDR3 DNA: TGTGCCACCAGCAGAGTGGCTAGTTCGGGCCAAGAGACCCAGTACTTC; CDR3 protein: CATSRVASSGQETQYF
D gene: -; J gene: TRBJ1-5; V gene: TRBV12-3/TRBV12-4; clone size: many; CDR3 DNA: TGTGCCAGCAGGGGGGGACTATGGAGCAATCAGCCCCAGCATTTT; CDR3 protein: CASRGGLWSNQPQHF
D gene: -; J gene: TRBJ2-5; V gene: TRBV27; clone size: many; CDR3 DNA: TGTGCCAGCAGTTTATATCCTAGCGCGACCCAGTACTTC; CDR3 protein: CASSLYPSATQYF
D gene: TRBD2; J gene: TRBJ2-4; V gene: TRBV7-8; clone size: many; CDR3 DNA: TGTGCCACGACACAGCGACTAGCCCCCCCTGAGGACATTCAGTACTTC; CDR3 protein: CATTQRLAPPEDIQYF
D gene: -; J gene: TRBJ1-4; V gene: TRBV7-2; clone size: many; CDR3 DNA: TGTGCCAGCAGCCCGCAACACAGGGTTTATGGTGAAAAACTGTTTTTT; CDR3 protein: CASSPQHRVYGEKLFF
D gene: -; J gene: TRBJ2-1; V gene: TRBV27; clone size: few; CDR3 DNA: TGTGCCAGCAGCCCTTTAGGGGGGGCAGTAGGAAGAAATGAGCAGTTCTTC; CDR3 protein: CASSPLGGAVGRNEQFF
D gene: -; J gene: TRBJ2-5; V gene: TRBV25-1; clone size: -; CDR3 DNA: TGTGCCAGCAGTGAAGGTTCTCCCCAGTACTTC; CDR3 protein: CASSEGSPQYF
D gene: -; J gene: TRBJ2-7; V gene: TRBV7-2; clone size: many; CDR3 DNA: TGTGCCAGCAGCTTAAAAAGAGTCTACGAGCAGTACTTC; CDR3 protein: CASSLKRVYEQYF
D gene: -; J gene: TRBJ2-1; V gene: TRBV29-1; clone size: -; CDR3 DNA: TGCAGCGTTGACAACAGATATGAGCAGTTCTTC; CDR3 protein: CSVDNRYEQFF
D gene: -; J gene: TRBJ2-1; V gene: TRBV30; clone size: -; CDR3 DNA: TGTGCCTGGAGGGGTGGAACCCACAATGAGCAGTTCTTC; CDR3 protein: CAWRGGTHNEQFF
D gene: -; J gene: TRBJ2-7; V gene: TRBV12-3/TRBV12-4; clone size: few; CDR3 DNA: TGTGCCAGCAGTCCGGAGTTCTCCTACGAGCAGTACTTC; CDR3 protein: CASSPEFSYEQYF
D gene: TRBD2; J gene: TRBJ2-1; V gene: TRBV5-5; clone size: -; CDR3 DNA: TGTGCCAGCAGCACCCTGGGGGAGGGCAATGAGCAGTTCTTC; CDR3 protein: CASSTLGEGNEQFF
D gene: -; J gene: TRBJ2-1; V gene: TRBV11-2; clone size: many; CDR3 DNA: TGTGCCAGCAGCTTAGGTAGGGGCTACAATGAGCAGTTCTTC; CDR3 protein: CASSLGRGYNEQFF
D gene: -; J gene: TRBJ1-1; V gene: TRBV7-9; clone size: few; CDR3 DNA: TGTGCCAGCAGCAACATGGACAGAAACACTGAAGCTTTCTTT; CDR3 protein: CASSNMDRNTEAFF
D gene: -; J gene: TRBJ2-5; V gene: TRBV7-2; clone size: many; CDR3 DNA: TGTGCCAGCAGCTTAGTAATTGGGGGTGGAGAGACCCAGTACTTC; CDR3 protein: CASSLVIGGGETQYF
D gene: -; J gene: TRBJ2-3; V gene: TRBV29-1; clone size: -; CDR3 DNA: TGCAGCTCCGGCGACACAGATACGCAGTATTTT; CDR3 protein: CSSGDTDTQYF